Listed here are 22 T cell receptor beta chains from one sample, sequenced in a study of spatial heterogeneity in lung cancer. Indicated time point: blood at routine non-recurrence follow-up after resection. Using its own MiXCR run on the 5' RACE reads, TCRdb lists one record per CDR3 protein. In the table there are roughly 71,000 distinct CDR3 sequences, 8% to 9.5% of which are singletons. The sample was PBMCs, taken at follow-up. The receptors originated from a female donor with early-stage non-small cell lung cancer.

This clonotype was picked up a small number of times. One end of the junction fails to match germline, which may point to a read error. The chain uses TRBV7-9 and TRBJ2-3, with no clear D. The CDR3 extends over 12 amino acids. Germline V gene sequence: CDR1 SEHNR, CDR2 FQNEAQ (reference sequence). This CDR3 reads CVSSWVTDTQYF. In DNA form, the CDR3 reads TGTGTCAGCAGCTGGGTTACGGATACGCAGTATTTT.

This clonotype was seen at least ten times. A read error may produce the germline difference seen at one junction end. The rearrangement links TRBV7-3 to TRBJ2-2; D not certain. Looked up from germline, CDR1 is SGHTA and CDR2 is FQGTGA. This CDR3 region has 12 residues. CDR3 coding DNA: TGTGCCAGCAGTTTAACCCAGGGGGAGCTGTTTTTT. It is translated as CASSLTQGELFF.

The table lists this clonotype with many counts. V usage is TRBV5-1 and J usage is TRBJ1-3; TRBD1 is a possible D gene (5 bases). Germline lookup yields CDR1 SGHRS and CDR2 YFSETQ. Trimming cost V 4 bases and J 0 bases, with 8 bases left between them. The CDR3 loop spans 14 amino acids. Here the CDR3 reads CASSMTVSGNTIYF. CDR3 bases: TGCGCCAGCAGCATGACAGTCTCTGGAAACACCATATATTTT. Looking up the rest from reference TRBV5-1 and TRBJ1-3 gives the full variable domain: KAGVTQTPRYLIKTRGQQVTLSCSPISGHRSVSWYQQTPGQGLQFLFEYFSETQRNKGNFPGRFSGRQFSNSRSEMNVSTLELGDSALYLCASSMTVSGNTIYFGEGSWLTVV.

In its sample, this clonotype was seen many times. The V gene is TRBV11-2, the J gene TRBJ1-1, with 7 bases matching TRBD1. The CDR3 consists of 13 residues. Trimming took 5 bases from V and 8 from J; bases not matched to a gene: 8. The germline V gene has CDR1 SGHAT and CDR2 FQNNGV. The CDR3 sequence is CASSGQVVTEAFF. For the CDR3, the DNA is TGTGCCAGCAGCGGACAGGTAGTCACCGAAGCTTTCTTT.

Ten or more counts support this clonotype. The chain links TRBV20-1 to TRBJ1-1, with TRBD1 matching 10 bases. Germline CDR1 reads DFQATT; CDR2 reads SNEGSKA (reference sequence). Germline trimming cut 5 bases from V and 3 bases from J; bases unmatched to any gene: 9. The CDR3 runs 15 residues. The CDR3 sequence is CSALGGGTGDTEAFF. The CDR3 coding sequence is TGCAGTGCTCTTGGTGGGGGGACAGGGGACACTGAAGCTTTCTTT.

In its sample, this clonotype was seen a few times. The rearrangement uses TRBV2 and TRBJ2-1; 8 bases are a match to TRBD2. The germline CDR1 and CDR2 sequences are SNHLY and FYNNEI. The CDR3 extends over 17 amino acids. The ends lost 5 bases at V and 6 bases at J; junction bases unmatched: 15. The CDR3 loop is CASSSVGLGNGANEQFF. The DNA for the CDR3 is TGTGCCAGCAGTAGCGTGGGACTAGGCAATGGGGCCAATGAGCAGTTCTTC.

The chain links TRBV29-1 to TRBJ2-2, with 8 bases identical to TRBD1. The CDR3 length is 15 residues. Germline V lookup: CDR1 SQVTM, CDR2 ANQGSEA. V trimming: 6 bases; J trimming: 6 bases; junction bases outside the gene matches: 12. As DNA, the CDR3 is TGCAGCGTGGCATGGGGACAGGCTGGGGCCGGGGAGCTGTTTTTT. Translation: CSVAWGQAGAGELFF.

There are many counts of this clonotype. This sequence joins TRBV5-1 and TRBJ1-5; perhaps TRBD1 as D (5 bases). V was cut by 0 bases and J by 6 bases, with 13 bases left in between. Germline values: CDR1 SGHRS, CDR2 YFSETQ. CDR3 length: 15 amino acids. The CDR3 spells CASSLDAGARQPQHF. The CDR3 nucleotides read TGCGCCAGCAGCTTGGACGCCGGGGCCCGTCAGCCCCAGCATTTT.

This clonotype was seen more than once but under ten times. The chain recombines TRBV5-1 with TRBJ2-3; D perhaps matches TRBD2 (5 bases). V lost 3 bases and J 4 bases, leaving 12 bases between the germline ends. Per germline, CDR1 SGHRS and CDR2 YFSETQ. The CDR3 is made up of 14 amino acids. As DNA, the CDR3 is TGCGCCAGCAGCTACACTAGAAGAGCAGATACGCAGTATTTT. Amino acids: CASSYTRRADTQYF.

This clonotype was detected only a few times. Written as DNA, the CDR3 is TGCGCCAGCAGCTTCGGGGCGGACTCCTACGAGCAGTACTTC. This gives the protein CASSFGADSYEQYF. The V call is TRBV5-1, the J call TRBJ2-7; D possibly uses TRBD1 or TRBD2 (5 bases each). V shed 2 bases and J shed 0 bases, with 9 bases lying between them. Germline V gives CDR1 SGHRS, CDR2 YFSETQ. The CDR3 runs 14 residues. Complete variable domain (other parts from reference TRBV5-1 and TRBJ2-7): KAGVTQTPRYLIKTRGQQVTLSCSPISGHRSVSWYQQTPGQGLQFLFEYFSETQRNKGNFPGRFSGRQFSNSRSEMNVSTLELGDSALYLCASSFGADSYEQYFGPGTRLTVT.

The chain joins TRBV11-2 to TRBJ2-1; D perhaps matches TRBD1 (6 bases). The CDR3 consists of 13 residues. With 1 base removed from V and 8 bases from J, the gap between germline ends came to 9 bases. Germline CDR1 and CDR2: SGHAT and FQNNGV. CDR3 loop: CASSLGQGYEQFF. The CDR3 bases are TGTGCCAGCAGCTTAGGGCAGGGGTATGAGCAGTTCTTC.

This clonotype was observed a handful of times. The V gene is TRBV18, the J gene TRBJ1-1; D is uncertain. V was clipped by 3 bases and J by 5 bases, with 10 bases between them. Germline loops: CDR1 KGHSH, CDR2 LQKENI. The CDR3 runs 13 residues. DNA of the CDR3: TGTGCCAGCTCACCTTCGGCTGAAACTGAAGCTTTCTTT. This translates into CASSPSAETEAFF.

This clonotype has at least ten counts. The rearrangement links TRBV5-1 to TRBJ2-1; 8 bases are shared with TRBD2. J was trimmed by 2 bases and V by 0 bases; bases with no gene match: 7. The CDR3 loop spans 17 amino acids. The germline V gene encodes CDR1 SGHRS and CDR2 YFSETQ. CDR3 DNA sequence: TGCGCCAGCAGCTTGGAGGCTAGCGGGTCGGCCTACAATGAGCAGTTCTTC. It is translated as CASSLEASGSAYNEQFF. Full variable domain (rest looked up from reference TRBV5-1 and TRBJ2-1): KAGVTQTPRYLIKTRGQQVTLSCSPISGHRSVSWYQQTPGQGLQFLFEYFSETQRNKGNFPGRFSGRQFSNSRSEMNVSTLELGDSALYLCASSLEASGSAYNEQFFGPGTRLTVL.

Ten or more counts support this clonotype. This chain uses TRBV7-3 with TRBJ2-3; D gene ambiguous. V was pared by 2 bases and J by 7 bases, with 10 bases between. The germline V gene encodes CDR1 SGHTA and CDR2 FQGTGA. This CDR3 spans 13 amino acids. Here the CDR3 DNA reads TGTGCCAGCAGCTTAGGGTCGTCAAATACGCAGTATTTT. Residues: CASSLGSSNTQYF.

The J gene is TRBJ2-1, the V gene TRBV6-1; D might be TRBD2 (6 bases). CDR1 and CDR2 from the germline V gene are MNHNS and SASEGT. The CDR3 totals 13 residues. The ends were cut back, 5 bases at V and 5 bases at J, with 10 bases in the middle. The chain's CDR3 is CASSRRENNEQFF. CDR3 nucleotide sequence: TGTGCCAGCAGTCGGCGGGAAAACAATGAGCAGTTCTTC.

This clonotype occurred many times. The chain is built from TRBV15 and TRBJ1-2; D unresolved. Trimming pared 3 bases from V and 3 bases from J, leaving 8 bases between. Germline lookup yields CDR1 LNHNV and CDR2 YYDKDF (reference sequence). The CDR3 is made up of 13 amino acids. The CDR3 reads CATSRASHYGYTF. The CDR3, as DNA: TGTGCCACCAGCAGGGCCTCACACTATGGCTACACCTTC.

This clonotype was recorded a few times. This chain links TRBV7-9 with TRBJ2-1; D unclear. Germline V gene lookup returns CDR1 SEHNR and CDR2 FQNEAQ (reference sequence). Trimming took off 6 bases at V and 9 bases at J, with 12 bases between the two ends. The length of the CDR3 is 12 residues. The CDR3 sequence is CASRLLVSEQFF. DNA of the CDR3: TGTGCCAGCAGACTTCTAGTTTCTGAGCAGTTCTTC.

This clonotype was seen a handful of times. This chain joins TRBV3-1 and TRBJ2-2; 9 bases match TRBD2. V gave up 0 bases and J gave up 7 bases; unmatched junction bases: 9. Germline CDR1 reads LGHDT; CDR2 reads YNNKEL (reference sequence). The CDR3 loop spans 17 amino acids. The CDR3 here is CASSQDLSGRSYGELFF. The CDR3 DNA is TGTGCCAGCAGCCAAGATCTTAGCGGGAGATCTTACGGGGAGCTGTTTTTT.

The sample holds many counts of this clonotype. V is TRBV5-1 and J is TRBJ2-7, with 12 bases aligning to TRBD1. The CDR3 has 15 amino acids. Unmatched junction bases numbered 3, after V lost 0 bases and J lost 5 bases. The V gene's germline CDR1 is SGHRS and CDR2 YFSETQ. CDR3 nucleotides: TGCGCCAGCAGCTTGGCCGGGACAGGGGGCGACGAGCAGTACTTC. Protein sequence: CASSLAGTGGDEQYF.

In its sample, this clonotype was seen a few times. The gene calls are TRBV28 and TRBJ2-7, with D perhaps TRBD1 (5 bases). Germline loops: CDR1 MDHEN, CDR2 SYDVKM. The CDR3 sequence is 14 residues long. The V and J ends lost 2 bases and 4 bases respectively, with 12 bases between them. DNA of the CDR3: TGTGCCAGCAGTTTAACAGGTCAATATTACGAGCAGTACTTC. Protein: CASSLTGQYYEQYF.

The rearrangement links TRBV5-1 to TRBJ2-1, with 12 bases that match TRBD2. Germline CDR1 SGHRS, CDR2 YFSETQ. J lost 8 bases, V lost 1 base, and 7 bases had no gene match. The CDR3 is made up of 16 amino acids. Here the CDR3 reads CASSLILAGGSDEQFF. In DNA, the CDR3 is TGCGCCAGCAGCTTGATACTAGCGGGAGGCTCCGATGAGCAGTTCTTC.

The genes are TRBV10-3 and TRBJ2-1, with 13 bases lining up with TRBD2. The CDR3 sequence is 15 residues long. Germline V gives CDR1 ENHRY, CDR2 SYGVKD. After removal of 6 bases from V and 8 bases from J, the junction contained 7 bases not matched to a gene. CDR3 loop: CAIRLTSGRADEQFF. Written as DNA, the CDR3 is TGTGCCATCAGGCTTACTAGCGGGAGGGCCGATGAGCAGTTCTTC.